The 8 T cell receptor beta chains reported below all come from one sample, sequenced in a study of shared clonotypes between healthy human individuals. Clones were read by immunoSEQ multiplex PCR, and TCRdb kept only the in-frame ones, dropping some. Of some 1 million clones listed, about 70% are singletons. The source material was memory CD4+ T cells sorted from blood. The subset was: CD45RA-negative fraction. Receptors originate from a man in his late teens or twenties in good health.

This rearrangement joins TRBV27 to TRBJ2-7, with 9 bases aligning to TRBD1. With V trimmed by 1 base and J by 4 bases, 8 bases remained unmatched. This CDR3 has 16 residues. CDR1 is MNHEY, CDR2 SMNVEV, per germline (reference sequence). The CDR3 here is CASSLFPPDRGYEQYF. CDR3 nucleotides: TGTGCCAGCAGTTTATTCCCCCCGGACAGGGGTTACGAGCAGTACTTC.

The gene calls are TRBV13 and TRBJ1-1; D unclear. CDR1 is PRHDT, CDR2 FYEKMQ, per germline (reference sequence). Trimming took off 9 bases at V and 5 bases at J, with 19 bases between the two ends. The CDR3 is made up of 14 amino acids. The CDR3 loop is CASANFQRRTEAFF. The CDR3 bases are TGTGCCAGTGCGAATTTCCAGCGGAGGACTGAAGCTTTCTTT.

The chain couples TRBV7-6 to TRBJ2-7; D ambiguous. Germline CDR1 and CDR2: SGHVS and FNYEAQ. The V end lost 4 bases, the J end lost 7 bases, and 14 bases lay between the germline ends. The CDR3 has 13 amino acids. The CDR3 DNA sequence: TGTGCCAGCAGCTCAAACCCCCTGGGAGAGCAGTACTTC. Protein: CASSSNPLGEQYF.

The CDR3 nucleotides read TGTGCCAGCAGCTTCGTGGGGGCTAGCACAGATACGCAGTATTTT. Translating gives CASSFVGASTDTQYF. The chain links TRBV13 to TRBJ2-3; TRBD1 is a possible D gene (6 bases). The CDR3 loop spans 15 amino acids. Germline CDR1 is PRHDT and CDR2 is FYEKMQ (reference sequence). V lost 3 bases, J lost 0 bases, and 10 bases lay in between.

Comments on this clone: Other DNA sequences of this sample code for an identical CDR3. J is TRBJ2-7 and V is TRBV6-5; D is ambiguous. Germline V gene data show CDR1 as MNHEY and CDR2 as SVGAGI. The CDR3 is 13 residues long. V was pared by 2 bases and J by 1 base, with 6 bases between. In DNA form, the CDR3 reads TGTGCCAGCAGTTACGACGGTTCCTACGAGCAGTACTTC. It codes for CASSYDGSYEQYF.

J is TRBJ2-6 and V is TRBV5-1; no reliable D call. V was trimmed by 6 bases and J by 1 base, leaving 23 bases between them. Germline V gene lookup returns CDR1 SGHRS and CDR2 YFSETQ. The CDR3 covers 19 residues. CDR3 coding DNA: TGCGCCAGCACCCCAACCTTTAGGGAAGCGAGGTCTGGGGCCAACGTCCTGACTTTC. As protein: CASTPTFREARSGANVLTF.

The V call is TRBV10-1, the J call TRBJ2-3, with D possibly being TRBD2 (6 bases). The germline V and J ends were trimmed by 5 bases and 1 base, with 7 bases remaining between them. CDR3 length: 13 amino acids. CDR1 and CDR2 (germline): WNHNN, SYGVQD (reference sequence). This CDR3 reads CASSQRGTDTQYF. For the CDR3, the DNA is TGCGCCAGCAGTCAGCGGGGCACAGATACGCAGTATTTT.

The gene calls are TRBV10-3 and TRBJ2-5; 11 bases line up with TRBD2. The CDR3 is made up of 16 amino acids. Germline assignment: CDR1 ENHRY and CDR2 SYGVKD. The trim removed 3 bases at V and 5 bases at J, leaving 8 bases unmatched. CDR3 DNA sequence: TGTGCCATCAGTGACTTACTAGCGGGAGAAGGTGAGACCCAGTACTTC. Its protein is CAISDLLAGEGETQYF.